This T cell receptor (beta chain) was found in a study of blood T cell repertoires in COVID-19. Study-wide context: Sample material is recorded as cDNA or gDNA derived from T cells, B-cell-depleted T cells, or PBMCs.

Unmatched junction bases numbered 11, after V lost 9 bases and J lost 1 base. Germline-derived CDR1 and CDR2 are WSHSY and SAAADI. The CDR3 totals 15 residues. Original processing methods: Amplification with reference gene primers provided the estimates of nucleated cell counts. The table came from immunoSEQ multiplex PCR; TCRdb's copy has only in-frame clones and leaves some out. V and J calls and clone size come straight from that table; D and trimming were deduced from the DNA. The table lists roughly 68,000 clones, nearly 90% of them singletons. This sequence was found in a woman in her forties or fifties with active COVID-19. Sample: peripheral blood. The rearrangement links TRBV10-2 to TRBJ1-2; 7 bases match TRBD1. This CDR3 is CARRHPGQNNYGYTF. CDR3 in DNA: TGCGCCAGGAGACATCCGGGACAGAATAACTATGGCTACACCTTC.